The present TCR beta chain was sequenced within a study of T-cell reconstitution after alpha-beta-depleted transplantation in children. The CDR3 is made up of 15 amino acids. Germline trimming cut 2 bases from V and 5 bases from J; bases unmatched to any gene: 5. The germline gives CDR1 SGHRS, CDR2 YFSETQ. Unique molecular identifiers featured in how the TCRbeta library was prepared. TCRdb reprocessed the PCR reads with MiXCR, giving one entry per CDR3 protein. Found here are 530,000 or so distinct CDR3 sequences, over 20% of them singletons; the top ten hold just over 35%. The clonotype was recovered from a boy under two years old with Wiskott-Aldrich syndrome, due to receive a stem cell transplant. J is TRBJ2-5 and V is TRBV5-1, with 11 bases fitting TRBD2. The specimen comprised PBMCs, sampled before TCRalphabeta/CD19-depleted stem cell transplant. The CDR3 protein is CASSLLAGVWETQYF. In nucleotides, the CDR3 is TGCGCCAGCAGCTTACTAGCGGGAGTATGGGAGACCCAGTACTTC. The variable domain in full, with the rest retrieved from reference TRBV5-1 and TRBJ2-5, is KAGVTQTPRYLIKTRGQQVTLSCSPISGHRSVSWYQQTPGQGLQFLFEYFSETQRNKGNFPGRFSGRQFSNSRSEMNVSTLELGDSALYLCASSLLAGVWETQYFGPGTRLLVL.